This TCR beta chain originates from a study of T-cell reconstitution after alpha-beta-depleted transplantation in children. The CDR3 runs to 19 residues. Germline lookup yields CDR1 SGHAT and CDR2 FQDESV (reference sequence). Germline trimming cut 2 bases from V and 8 bases from J; bases unmatched to any gene: 17. Preparation of the TCRbeta library was carried out with unique molecular identifiers. MiXCR, applied by TCRdb to the PCR reads, yields one record per CDR3 protein. The sample has around 370,000 distinct CDR3 sequences, over 9% seen once. The source is a human donor who donated a stem cell graft to a child with acute lymphoblastic leukemia. The rearrangement uses TRBV11-1 and TRBJ2-1; 11 positions agree with TRBD2. The sample here was PBMCs from the stem cell graft donor, taken from the stem cell graft. CDR3 DNA sequence: TGTGCCAGCAGCTTATCGGGCTCTCTTACTAGCGGGAGAGTATATGAGCAGTTCTTC. Its translation is CASSLSGSLTSGRVYEQFF.